This T cell receptor beta chain was captured in a study of blood T cell repertoires in COVID-19. The repertoire was sequenced with immunoSEQ multiplex PCR; TCRdb's copy has only in-frame clones and lacks some. The sample shows approximately 330,000 clones, 86% of them seen only once. Germline V CDR1 and CDR2: MNHNY, SVGAGI (reference sequence). CDR3 length equals 14 residues. J gave up 2 bases and V 4 bases, and 3 bases lay outside the gene matches. The sequenced sample consisted of PBMCs or T cells enriched from blood (not recorded which). This TCR was sampled from a woman aged 40 to 55 with acute COVID-19. This chain uses TRBV6-6 with TRBJ2-7; 9 nucleotides agree with TRBD1. The DNA for the CDR3 is TGTGCCAGCAGTTCGACAGGGGGAGCCTACGAGCAGTACTTC. It specifies CASSSTGGAYEQYF.